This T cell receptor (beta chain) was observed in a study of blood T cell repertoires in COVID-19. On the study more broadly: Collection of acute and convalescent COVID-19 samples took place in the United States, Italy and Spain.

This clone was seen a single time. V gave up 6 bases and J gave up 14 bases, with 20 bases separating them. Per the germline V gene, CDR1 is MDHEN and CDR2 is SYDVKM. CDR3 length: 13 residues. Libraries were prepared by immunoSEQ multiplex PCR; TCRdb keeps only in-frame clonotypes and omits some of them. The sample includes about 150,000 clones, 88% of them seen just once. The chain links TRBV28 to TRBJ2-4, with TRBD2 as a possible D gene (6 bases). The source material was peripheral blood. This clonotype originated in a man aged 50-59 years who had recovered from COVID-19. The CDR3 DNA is TGTGCCAGCAGCAGCACGGGACTGCCGTTAGAGTACTTC. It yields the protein CASSSTGLPLEYF.